The 3 T cell receptor beta chains below come from one sample, sequenced in a study of technical replicates of blood from a few donors. Generated by immunoSEQ multiplex PCR, the TCRdb table keeps only in-frame clones and is missing some. The data contain about 78,000 clones, around 95% of them seen just once; the ten biggest clones take up 0.25% to 0.3%. The sample comprised T cells isolated from PBMCs. These TCRs come from a human donor in good health.

The chain joins TRBV5-6 to TRBJ2-2; D might be TRBD2 (5 bases). CDR1 and CDR2 (germline): SGHDT, YYEEEE. The CDR3 is made up of 16 amino acids. The V end lost 2 bases, the J end lost 4 bases, and 15 bases lay between the germline ends. CDR3 region: CASSLRLPRGTGELFF. The CDR3 DNA is TGTGCCAGCAGCTTACGGCTTCCACGGGGCACCGGGGAGCTGTTTTTT.

The V and J genes are TRBV5-1 and TRBJ1-4; TRBD1 is a possible D gene (6 bases). The CDR3 extends over 15 amino acids. CDR1 SGHRS and CDR2 YFSETQ come from the germline V gene. Trimming stripped 4 bases from V and 7 bases from J, with 17 bases between. This CDR3 reads CASSIQTGGGEKLFF. The CDR3 bases are TGCGCCAGCAGCATCCAGACAGGTGGAGGTGAAAAACTGTTTTTT.

The rearrangement links TRBV7-9 to TRBJ1-3; D unresolved. The CDR3 is made up of 16 amino acids. The germline CDR1 and CDR2 sequences are SEHNR and FQNEAQ (reference sequence). Trimming cost V 2 bases and J 0 bases, with 11 bases left between them. Here the CDR3 DNA reads TGTGCCAGCAGCTTATCGAGCGTTAACTCTGGAAACACCATATATTTT. Residues: CASSLSSVNSGNTIYF. The entire variable domain, with the rest obtained from reference TRBV7-9 and TRBJ1-3, is as follows: DTGVSQNPRHKITKRGQNVTFRCDPISEHNRLYWYRQTLGQGPEFLTYFQNEAQLEKSRLLSDRFSAERPKGSFSTLEIQRTEQGDSAMYLCASSLSSVNSGNTIYFGEGSWLTVV.